Listed below are T cell receptor beta chains from one sample, sequenced in a study of cytomegalovirus exposure and HLA in healthy donors. This table comes from immunoSEQ multiplex PCR, and its TCRdb copy is limited to in-frame clones, with some not included. The sample includes approximately 170,000 clones, roughly 83% of them seen just once. Sequenced input: PBMCs. The receptors come from a woman between 50 and 59 years old in good health and CMV-seronegative. CDR3s include the opening cysteine and the closing phenylalanine or tryptophan. A D gene is named only where the DNA matches it firmly. Some rows have no size entry. The others give once, few or many, or a class for an expanded clone.

TRBV10-3	TRBD2	TRBJ2-1	NA	TGTGCCATCTCCCGACTAGCGGAGTTGAACAATGAGCAGTTCTTC	CAISRLAELNNEQFF
TRBV28	NA	TRBJ2-7	NA	TGTGCCAGCAGCCCACAGGGTCGGGGAGGGGGTGAGCAGTACTTC	CASSPQGRGGGEQYF
TRBV28	TRBD2	TRBJ2-1	NA	TGTGCCAGCAGTCCATGGGGGGGAGGCTACAATGAGCAGTTCTTC	CASSPWGGGYNEQFF
TRBV5-1	TRBD1	TRBJ1-2	NA	TGCGCCAGCAGCTTGGGGCAGGGGGGATCTTATGGCTACACCTTC	CASSLGQGGSYGYTF
TRBV28	NA	TRBJ2-7	once	TGTGCCAGCACCGAACCCGGCTACGAGCAGTACTTC	CASTEPGYEQYF
TRBV4-1	NA	TRBJ1-4	once	TGCGCCAGCAGCCAAGATGAGGGTTGGAAACTGTTTTTT	CASSQDEGWKLFF
TRBV6-1	TRBD1	TRBJ2-3	NA	TGTGCCAGCAGTGATCGGACAGGGGCTTCAGATACGCAGTATTTT	CASSDRTGASDTQYF
TRBV11-2	NA	TRBJ2-1	NA	TGTGCCAGCGGTCCACGGATTAATAGCGGACACAATGAGCAGTTCTTC	CASGPRINSGHNEQFF
TRBV10-3	NA	TRBJ1-6	NA	TGTGCCATCAGCTTACAGGCGAACAATAATTCCCCCCTCCACTTT	CAISLQANNNSPLHF
TRBV5-4	TRBD2	TRBJ2-7	NA	TGTGCCAGCAGCCCGGGACTAGCGGGAGTCTACGAGCAGTACTTC	CASSPGLAGVYEQYF
TRBV19	TRBD1	TRBJ1-5	NA	TGTGCCAGTAGCGGACAGGGTTTGGGCAATCAGCCCCAGCATTTT	CASSGQGLGNQPQHF
TRBV27	NA	TRBJ2-7	NA	TGTGCCAGCAGTCTACGTCTTAGCTCCTACGAGCAGTACTTC	CASSLRLSSYEQYF
TRBV7-2	TRBD2	TRBJ2-3	NA	TGTGCCAGCAGCTCGGGGCTAGCGGGACGCACAGATACGCAGTATTTT	CASSSGLAGRTDTQYF
TRBV11-3	TRBD2	TRBJ2-1	NA	TGTGCCAGCAGCTTAGTAACCCGGGCTAGCGGGACGGGCGAGCAGTTCTTC	CASSLVTRASGTGEQFF
TRBV7-9	TRBD1	TRBJ2-4	NA	TGTTCCAGCAGCTTACTCGGGACAGGGCAAAACATTCAGTACTTC	CSSSLLGTGQNIQYF
TRBV19	NA	TRBJ2-6	NA	TGTGCCAGTAGTATCCGCAGGGCTGGGGCCAACGTCCTGACTTTC	CASSIRRAGANVLTF
TRBV7-6	TRBD1	TRBJ1-5	NA	TGTGCCAGCAGCTCGGACAGGGCGGTGAGCGGCAATCAGCCCCAGCATTTT	CASSSDRAVSGNQPQHF
TRBV18	TRBD2	TRBJ2-7	NA	TGTGCCAGCTCACCACTCAAGGGGCGGGAGATAAACGAGCAGTACTTC	CASSPLKGREINEQYF
TRBV6-1	TRBD1	TRBJ1-2	NA	TGTGCCACTCAGGGGGTGGGTGGCTACACCTTC	CATQGVGGYTF
TRBV11-2	TRBD1	TRBJ1-1	NA	TGTGCCAGCAGCTTGACAGCAGGGGGGCCTGAAGCTTTCTTT	CASSLTAGGPEAFF
TRBV7-9	NA	TRBJ1-4	few	TGTTCCAGCAGCCCCGTCCAGATTGCAACTAATGAAAAACTGTTTTTT	CSSSPVQIATNEKLFF
TRBV7-2	TRBD1	TRBJ1-5	NA	TGTGCCAGCAGCTTAGGGGGACAGGGGGCGCGGCAGCCCCAGCATTTT	CASSLGGQGARQPQHF
TRBV27	TRBD1	TRBJ1-2	NA	TGTGCCAGCAGTCCCTTTCCGGGACAGGCGGGGGGCTACACCTTC	CASSPFPGQAGGYTF
TRBV19	TRBD1	TRBJ1-5	NA	TGTGCCAGTAGCGGGGGACAGGGTCCCAATCAGCCCCAGCATTTT	CASSGGQGPNQPQHF
TRBV7-8	NA	TRBJ1-5	NA	TGTGCCAGCAGCTTTACGGAGGCGGAGCCCCAGCATTTT	CASSFTEAEPQHF
TRBV28	TRBD1	TRBJ1-3	NA	TGTGCCAGCAAAGGGGGCCCCTCTGGAAACACCATATATTTT	CASKGGPSGNTIYF
TRBV6-5	NA	TRBJ1-2	few	TGTGCCAGCAGGGGAATGGGGCAGGGTGGCTACACCTTC	CASRGMGQGGYTF
TRBV6-1	NA	TRBJ1-1	few	TGTGCCAGCAGTGAAGCTGGGCAGCCTAATGAAGCTTTCTTT	CASSEAGQPNEAFF
TRBV27	NA	TRBJ2-7	NA	TGTGCCAGCCAAAGCCGGGGTACACCCTACGAGCAGTACTTC	CASQSRGTPYEQYF
TRBV30	NA	TRBJ1-1	once	TGTGCCTGGAGCTTTCGAAGCGGACTGAACACTGAAGCTTTCTTT	CAWSFRSGLNTEAFF
TRBV29-1	TRBD1	TRBJ1-1	NA	TGCAGCGTTGAAGTCGCAGGGGGTCACACTGAAGCTTTCTTT	CSVEVAGGHTEAFF
TRBV28	NA	TRBJ2-5	NA	TGTGCCAGCAGCGCAGTTTTTGGGACGGGGACTGTGTACCAAGAGACCCAGTACTTC	CASSAVFGTGTVYQETQYF
TRBV2	TRBD1	TRBJ1-2	NA	TGTGCCAGCAGTGCGGGACAGGGGCTTGGGTACTATGGCTACACCTTC	CASSAGQGLGYYGYTF
TRBV18	NA	TRBJ1-5	NA	TGTGCCAGCCATCAGGGAGGTGATCAGCCCCAGCATTTT	CASHQGGDQPQHF
TRBV28	NA	TRBJ2-5	NA	TGTGCCAGCAGGGGCGGGGGCCCTTGGGAGCAGTACTTC	CASRGGGPWEQYF
TRBV29-1	NA	TRBJ1-3	NA	TGCAGCGCCCTGACAGGTGGAAACACCATATATTTT	CSALTGGNTIYF
TRBV4-2	NA	TRBJ2-5	NA	TGTGCCAGCAGCCAAGAGGAGTCCGGGGCGAGGGGAGGGACCCAGTACTTC	CASSQEESGARGGTQYF
TRBV7-2	NA	TRBJ2-5	NA	TGTGCCAGCAGCTTAGCCGGGGAGACCCAGTACTTC	CASSLAGETQYF